The sequence of this TCR beta chain was determined in a study of blood T cell repertoires in COVID-19. The overall study: There were acute and convalescent COVID-19 samples, and they came from the United States, Italy and Spain. Sources were T cells, B-cell-depleted T cells, or PBMCs; the material itself was cDNA or gDNA.

Original methodology: Estimates of nucleated cell counts were drawn from the amplification of reference gene primers. Produced via immunoSEQ multiplex PCR; TCRdb's table is partial and in-frame only. That table supplies the V and J calls and clone size; D and trimming were determined from the DNA. The sample holds fewer than 250,000 clones, roughly nine tenths seen once. The ends were cut back, 6 bases at V and 0 bases at J, with 12 bases in the middle. This CDR3 contains 15 residues. Germline V gives CDR1 KGHSH, CDR2 LQKENI. The TCR comes from a woman in her sixties or seventies with acute or convalescent COVID-19. The chain recombines TRBV18 with TRBJ1-3, with D possibly being TRBD1 (6 bases). The specimen sequenced was peripheral blood. CDR3 nucleotides: TGTGCCAGCTCGGACAGACTTTACTCTGGAAACACCATATATTTT. It translates to CASSDRLYSGNTIYF.